Listed here is a single T cell receptor (beta chain). Some clones are missing from TCRdb's copy, which holds only in-frame ones; the method was immunoSEQ multiplex PCR. The table has around 60,000 clones, over 75% seen once. The CDR3 is 14 amino acids. The germline gives CDR1 PRHDT, CDR2 FYEKMQ (reference sequence). V lost 3 bases, J lost 9 bases, and 5 bases stayed unmatched. This entry is derived from a study of blood T cell repertoires in COVID-19. The chain couples TRBV13 to TRBJ1-6, with 7 bases fitting TRBD1. This receptor was obtained from an elderly woman with active COVID-19. The sequencing sample was made of peripheral blood. For the CDR3, the DNA is TGTGCCAGCAGCTTCGACAGGGAGGTTTCACCCCTCCACTTT. This sequence encodes CASSFDREVSPLHF.